The 5 T cell receptor beta chains reported below all come from one sample, sequenced in a study of T cell repertoires in cytomegalovirus infection. MiXCR, applied by TCRdb to the reads, yields one record per CDR3 protein. The data contain about a million distinct CDR3 sequences, around 30% of them seen just once; the ten biggest clones take up about 14%. These receptors' targets are unknown. The material sequenced was cultured CD8+ T cells from PBMCs, taken from culture after CMV antigen stimulation. Source of these receptors: a human donor in good health (CMV status not recorded). Some clones in this sample may be carry-over from other donors' samples.

The gene calls are TRBV4-1 and TRBJ2-5; 13 nucleotides match TRBD2. The CDR3 totals 17 residues. V dropped 0 bases and J dropped 5; count of bases not matched to a gene: 6. Germline V CDR1 and CDR2: MGHRA, YSYEKL. CDR3 nucleotides: TGCGCCAGCAGCCAAGATACTAGCGGGGGGGCCGATGAGACCCAGTACTTC. Translated, it gives CASSQDTSGGADETQYF.

This clonotype was observed a handful of times. J is TRBJ2-3 and V is TRBV27; maybe TRBD1 (5 bases). The CDR3 loop spans 15 amino acids. Germline CDR1 reads MNHEY; CDR2 reads SMNVEV (reference sequence). Trimming pared 4 bases from V and 3 bases from J, leaving 14 bases between. Written as DNA, the CDR3 is TGTGCCAGCAGTTCCCAGGGTATTAGTACAGATACGCAGTATTTT. This sequence encodes CASSSQGISTDTQYF.

This clonotype was picked up many times. The junction departs from the called germline gene at one end, perhaps through a read error. The V call is TRBV4-1, the J call TRBJ1-1, with 7 bases fitting TRBD1. The CDR3 runs 15 residues. Germline loops: CDR1 MGHRA, CDR2 YSYEKL. The CDR3 nucleotides read TGTGCCAGCAGCCCCCGGCAGGGGGGGAACACTGAAGCTTTCTTT. This gives the protein CASSPRQGGNTEAFF.

Details on this clonotype: Given a much more abundant clone one base away, this may be a read error. V and J are TRBV7-1 and TRBJ2-1, with 9 bases identical to TRBD2. TRBV7-1 is filed as an ORF, its function uncertain. The length of the CDR3 is 18 residues. Here the CDR3 reads CAISHHSGGSLPYNEQFF. The DNA of the CDR3 is TGTGCCATCAGCCACCACAGCGGGGGGTCTCTACCCTACAATGAGCAGTTCTTC.

The gene calls are TRBV4-2 and TRBJ2-2; 8 bases match TRBD2. CDR3 length equals 15 residues. J gave up 5 bases and V 5 bases, and 7 bases lay outside the gene matches. Germline loops: CDR1 LGHNA, CDR2 YNFKEQ. CDR3 in DNA: TGTGCCAGCAGCATTAGCGGGGAAGGGACCGGGGAGCTGTTTTTT. Its translation: CASSISGEGTGELFF.